What follows is one T cell receptor beta chain and its context. No antigen is known for it. CDR1 is SGHTA, CDR2 FQGNSA, per germline. Trimming took 4 bases from V and 3 from J, leaving 9 bases between them. The CDR3 has 14 residues. Isolation per sample recovered at least 6.5 million PBMCs. Samples each yielded at least 5.5 micrograms of total RNA. For the second PCR, which ran for roughly 6 to 12 cycles, a sample-barcoded 5' primer and a J-beta primer mix were used. MiXCR was run by TCRdb on the 5' RACE reads, yielding one entry per CDR3 protein. Here the sample spans around 990,000 distinct CDR3 sequences, under 40% being singletons. These data belong to a study of blood T cells in healthy people across ages. On the study more broadly: About one barcoded TCR beta cDNA was captured per two T cells. Study outcomes and limitations: With donor CMV status unknown, expanded clonotype changes were possibly confounded.

The chain joins TRBV7-2 to TRBJ1-4; the D gene is possibly TRBD1 (6 bases). Material for sequencing was blood. The clonotype comes from a man between 18 and 35 years old in good health. The CDR3 coding sequence is TGTGCCAGCAGCTACAGGGCGGCTAATGAAAAACTGTTTTTT. As protein: CASSYRAANEKLFF.